This TCR beta chain was identified in a study of cytotoxic CD8 clonotypes in ibrutinib-treated CLL. This CDR3 contains 12 residues. V dropped 7 bases and J dropped 5 bases, with 14 bases sitting between them. The germline V gene has CDR1 SQVTM and CDR2 ANQGSEA. This table comes from immunoSEQ multiplex PCR, and its TCRdb copy is limited to in-frame clones, with some not included. The sample has about 140,000 clones, less than 95% seen once. This sample comprised PBMCs, obtained after 12 months of ibrutinib treatment. The chain joins TRBV29-1 to TRBJ2-5; D tentatively fits TRBD1 or TRBD2 (5 bases each). The source is a human donor with chronic lymphocytic leukemia. The CDR3 DNA follows: TGCAGCGCGCCGGACGGGGCGGAGACCCAGTACTTC. Amino acids: CSAPDGAETQYF. Drawing the rest from reference TRBV29-1 and TRBJ2-5, the complete variable domain is SAVISQKPSRDICQRGTSLTIQCQVDSQVTMMFWYRQQPGQSLTLIATANQGSEATYESGFVIDKFPISRPNLTFSTLTVSNMSPEDSSIYLCSAPDGAETQYFGPGTRLLVL.